The source of this T cell receptor (beta chain) is a study of cytomegalovirus exposure and HLA in healthy donors. Points from the study as a whole: TCR beta V segments were, for the most part, productive about 87% or about 30% of the time in an earlier analysis.

This clone showed up just a few times. What it binds is unknown. The PCR had 60 Vbeta and 13 Jbeta primers. TCRdb's table, derived via immunoSEQ multiplex PCR, lists solely in-frame clones and lacks some. Of some 120,000 clones listed, about 8.5% were seen once; the top ten hold 5.5%. The CDR3 contains 13 residues. Germline V lookup: CDR1 SGHNT, CDR2 YYREEE (reference sequence). Trimming took off 4 bases at V and 2 bases at J, with 10 bases between the two ends. The source material was PBMCs. The receptor comes from a man aged 35-49 years in good health and CMV-seronegative. The J gene is TRBJ2-7, the V gene TRBV5-4; weak D call: TRBD1 (6 bases). This CDR3 reads CASSIQGTYEQYF. The CDR3 DNA follows: TGTGCCAGCAGCATACAGGGAACCTACGAGCAGTACTTC.